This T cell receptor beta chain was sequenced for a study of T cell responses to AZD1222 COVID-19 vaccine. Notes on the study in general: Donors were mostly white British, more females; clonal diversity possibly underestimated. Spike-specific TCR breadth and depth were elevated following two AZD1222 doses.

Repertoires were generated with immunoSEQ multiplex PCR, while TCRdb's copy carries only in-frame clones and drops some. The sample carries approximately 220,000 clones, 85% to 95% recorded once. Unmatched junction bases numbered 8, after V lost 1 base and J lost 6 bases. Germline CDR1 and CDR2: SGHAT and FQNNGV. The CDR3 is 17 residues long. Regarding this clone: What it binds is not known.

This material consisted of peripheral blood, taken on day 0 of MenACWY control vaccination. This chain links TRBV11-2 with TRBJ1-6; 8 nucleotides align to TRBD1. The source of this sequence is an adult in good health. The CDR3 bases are TGTGCCAGCAGCTTAGCAGGGCAGGGGGCGCTTAATTCACCCCTCCACTTT. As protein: CASSLAGQGALNSPLHF.